This T cell receptor (beta chain) originates from a study of siplizumab effects on memory and regulatory T cells. Germline assignment: CDR1 SGHVS and CDR2 FQNEAQ. The CDR3 consists of 17 residues. V lost 5 bases and J 4 bases, leaving 21 bases between the germline ends. Study observations and caveats: Few alloreactive clones mapped to unstimulated subsets. Proliferating Tregs taken from siplizumab cultures were not shown to have a confirmed suppressive function. With siplizumab, Treg-derived clones averaged roughly 70% of mappable alloreactive CD4+ clones, versus around 28% in controls.

Per sample, 10^5 or so TCR templates underwent assay. Clones were read by immunoSEQ multiplex PCR, and TCRdb kept only the in-frame ones, dropping some. This sample has about 100,000 clones, with more than 85% found just once. Turning to this clone: Its antigen is not known.

This TCR derives from a human donor in good health. The genes are TRBV7-8 and TRBJ1-3, with D unclear. The sequenced sample was CD4+ T cells sorted from blood. The CDR3 DNA sequence: TGTGCCAGCAGCCTCGGCTCGGGGAGGCCAACCGGAAACACCATATATTTT. Amino acids: CASSLGSGRPTGNTIYF.